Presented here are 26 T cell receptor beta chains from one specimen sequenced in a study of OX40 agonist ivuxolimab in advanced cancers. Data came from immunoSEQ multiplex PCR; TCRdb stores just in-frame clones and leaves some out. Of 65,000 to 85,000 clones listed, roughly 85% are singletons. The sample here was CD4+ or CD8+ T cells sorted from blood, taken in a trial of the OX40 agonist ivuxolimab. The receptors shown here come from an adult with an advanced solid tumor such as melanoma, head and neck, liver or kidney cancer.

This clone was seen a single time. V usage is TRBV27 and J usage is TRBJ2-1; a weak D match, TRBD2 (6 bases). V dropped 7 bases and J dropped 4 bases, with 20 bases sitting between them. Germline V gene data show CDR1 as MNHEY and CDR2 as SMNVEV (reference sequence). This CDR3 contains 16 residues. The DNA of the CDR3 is TGTGCCAGCACTCTACGAGGGGCGGGGACTTACAATGAGCAGTTCTTC. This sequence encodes CASTLRGAGTYNEQFF.

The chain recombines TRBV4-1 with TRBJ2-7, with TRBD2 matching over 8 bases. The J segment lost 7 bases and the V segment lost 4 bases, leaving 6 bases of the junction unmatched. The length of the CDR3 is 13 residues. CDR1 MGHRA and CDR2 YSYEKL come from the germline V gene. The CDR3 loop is CASSPRSGREQYF. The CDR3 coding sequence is TGCGCCAGCAGCCCCCGAAGCGGGAGAGAGCAGTACTTC.

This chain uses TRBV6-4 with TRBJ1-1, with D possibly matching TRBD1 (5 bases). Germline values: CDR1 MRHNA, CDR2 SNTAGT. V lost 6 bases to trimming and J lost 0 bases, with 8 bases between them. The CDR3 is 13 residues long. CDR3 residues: CASRQELNTEAFF. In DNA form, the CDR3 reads TGTGCCAGCAGACAGGAGTTGAACACTGAAGCTTTCTTT.

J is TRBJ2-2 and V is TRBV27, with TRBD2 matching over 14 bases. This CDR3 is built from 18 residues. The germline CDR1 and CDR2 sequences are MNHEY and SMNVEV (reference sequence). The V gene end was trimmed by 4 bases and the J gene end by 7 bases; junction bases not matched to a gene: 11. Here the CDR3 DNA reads TGTGCCAGCAGTTCAGTTCAGGGACTAGCGGGGGTTAGCGGGGAGCTGTTTTTT. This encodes CASSSVQGLAGVSGELFF.

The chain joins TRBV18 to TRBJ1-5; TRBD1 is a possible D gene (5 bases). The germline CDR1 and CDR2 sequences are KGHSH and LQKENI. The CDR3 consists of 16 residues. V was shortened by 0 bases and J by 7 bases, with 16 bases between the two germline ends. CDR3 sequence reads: CASSPPGVSGRQPQHF. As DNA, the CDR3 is TGTGCCAGCTCACCACCGGGCGTCTCAGGGAGGCAGCCCCAGCATTTT.

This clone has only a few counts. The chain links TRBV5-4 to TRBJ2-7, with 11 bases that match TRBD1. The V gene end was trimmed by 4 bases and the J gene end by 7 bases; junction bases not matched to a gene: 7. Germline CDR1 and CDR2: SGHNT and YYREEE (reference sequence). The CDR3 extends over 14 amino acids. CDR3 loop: CASSRDRGMEEQYF. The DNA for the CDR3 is TGTGCCAGCAGCCGGGACAGGGGGATGGAGGAGCAGTACTTC.

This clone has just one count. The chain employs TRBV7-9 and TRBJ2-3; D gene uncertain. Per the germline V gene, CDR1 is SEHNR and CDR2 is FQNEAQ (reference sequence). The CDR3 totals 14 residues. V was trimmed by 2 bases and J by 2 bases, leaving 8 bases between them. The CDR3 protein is CASSLRAATDTQYF. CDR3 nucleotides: TGTGCCAGCAGCTTACGGGCGGCCACAGATACGCAGTATTTT.

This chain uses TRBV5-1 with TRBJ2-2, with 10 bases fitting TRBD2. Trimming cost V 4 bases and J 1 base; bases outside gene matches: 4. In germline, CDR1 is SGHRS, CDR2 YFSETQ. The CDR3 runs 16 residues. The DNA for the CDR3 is TGCGCCAGCAGCCGTACTAGCGGGGTGAACACCGGGGAGCTGTTTTTT. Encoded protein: CASSRTSGVNTGELFF.

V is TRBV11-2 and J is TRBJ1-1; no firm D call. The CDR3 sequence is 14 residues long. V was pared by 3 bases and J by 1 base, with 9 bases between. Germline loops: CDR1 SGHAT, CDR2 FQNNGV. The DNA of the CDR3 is TGTGCCAGCAGCTTTTGGAGCACGAACACTGAAGCTTTCTTT. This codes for CASSFWSTNTEAFF.

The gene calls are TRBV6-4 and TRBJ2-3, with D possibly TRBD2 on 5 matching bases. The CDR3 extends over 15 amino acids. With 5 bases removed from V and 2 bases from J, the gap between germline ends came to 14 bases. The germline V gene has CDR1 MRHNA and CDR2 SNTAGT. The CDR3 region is CASSSGTNPTDTQYF. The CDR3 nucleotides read TGTGCCAGCAGTAGCGGAACTAACCCCACAGATACGCAGTATTTT.

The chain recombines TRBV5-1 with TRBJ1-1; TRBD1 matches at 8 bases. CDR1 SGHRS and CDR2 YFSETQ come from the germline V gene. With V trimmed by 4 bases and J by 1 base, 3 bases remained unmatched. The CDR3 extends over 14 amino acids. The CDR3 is CASSGRGPNTEAFF. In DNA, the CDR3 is TGCGCCAGCAGCGGCAGGGGGCCGAACACTGAAGCTTTCTTT.

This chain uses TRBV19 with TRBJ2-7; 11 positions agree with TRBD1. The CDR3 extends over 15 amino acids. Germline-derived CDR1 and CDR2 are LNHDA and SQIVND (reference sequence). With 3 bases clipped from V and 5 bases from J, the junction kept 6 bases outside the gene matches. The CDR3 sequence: CASSITGTGGNEQYF. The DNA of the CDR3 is TGTGCCAGTAGTATTACCGGGACAGGGGGTAACGAGCAGTACTTC. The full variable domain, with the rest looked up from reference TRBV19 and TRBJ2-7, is DGGITQSPKYLFRKEGQNVTLSCEQNLNHDAMYWYRQDPGQGLRLIYYSQIVNDFQKGDIAEGYSVSREKKESFPLTVTSAQKNPTAFYLCASSITGTGGNEQYFGPGTRLTVT.

The CDR3 DNA reads TGCGCCAGCAGCTTCCGCTTGAGGAGCGAGACCCAGTACTTC. This codes for CASSFRLRSETQYF. The J gene is TRBJ2-5, the V gene TRBV4-1; D ambiguous. Deletions cut 5 bases from V and 5 bases from J, with 15 bases between. The germline V gene has CDR1 MGHRA and CDR2 YSYEKL. The CDR3 spans 14 residues.

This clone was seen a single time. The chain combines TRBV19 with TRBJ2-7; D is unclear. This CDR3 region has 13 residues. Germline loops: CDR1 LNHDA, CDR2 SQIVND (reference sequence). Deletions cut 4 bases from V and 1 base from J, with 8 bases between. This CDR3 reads CASSKDESYEQYF. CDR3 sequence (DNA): TGTGCCAGTAGTAAGGACGAATCCTACGAGCAGTACTTC.

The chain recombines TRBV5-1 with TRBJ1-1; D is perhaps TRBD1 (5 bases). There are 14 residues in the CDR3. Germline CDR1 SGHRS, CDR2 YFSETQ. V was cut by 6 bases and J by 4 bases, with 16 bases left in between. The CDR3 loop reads CASTLGLDSTEAFF. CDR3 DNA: TGCGCCAGCACCCTGGGGCTTGATAGCACTGAAGCTTTCTTT.

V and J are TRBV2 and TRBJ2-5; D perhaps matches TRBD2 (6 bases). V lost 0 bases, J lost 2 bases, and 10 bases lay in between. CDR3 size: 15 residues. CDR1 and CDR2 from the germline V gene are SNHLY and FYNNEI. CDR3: CASSEASGSQETQYF. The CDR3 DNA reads TGTGCCAGCAGTGAAGCATCCGGGAGTCAAGAGACCCAGTACTTC.

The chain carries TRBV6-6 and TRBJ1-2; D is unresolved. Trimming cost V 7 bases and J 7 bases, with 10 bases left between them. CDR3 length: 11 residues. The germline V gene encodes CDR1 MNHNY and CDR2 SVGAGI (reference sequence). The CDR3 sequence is CASNKGAGYTF. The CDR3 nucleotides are TGTGCCAGCAACAAGGGCGCTGGCTACACCTTC.

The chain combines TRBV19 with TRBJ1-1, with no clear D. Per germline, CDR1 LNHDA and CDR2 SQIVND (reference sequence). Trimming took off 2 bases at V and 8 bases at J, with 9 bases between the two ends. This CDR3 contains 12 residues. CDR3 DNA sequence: TGTGCCAGTAGTATAAAGCGCAGCGAAGCTTTCTTT. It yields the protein CASSIKRSEAFF.

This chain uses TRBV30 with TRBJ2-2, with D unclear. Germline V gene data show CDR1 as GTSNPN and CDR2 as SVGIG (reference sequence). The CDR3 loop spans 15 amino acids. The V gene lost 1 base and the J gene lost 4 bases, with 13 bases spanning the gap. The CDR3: CAWSGKLRATGELFF. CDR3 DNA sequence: TGTGCCTGGAGTGGAAAGTTACGAGCCACCGGGGAGCTGTTTTTT.

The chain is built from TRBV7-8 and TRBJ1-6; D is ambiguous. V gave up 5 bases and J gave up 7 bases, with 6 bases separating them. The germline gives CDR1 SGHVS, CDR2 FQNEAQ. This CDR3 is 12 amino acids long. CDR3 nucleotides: TGTGCCAGCAGCCGTACCAATTCACCCCTCCACTTT. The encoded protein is CASSRTNSPLHF. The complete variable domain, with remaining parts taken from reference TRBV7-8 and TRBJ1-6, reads GAGVSQSPRYKVAKRGQDVALRCDPISGHVSLFWYQQALGQGPEFLTYFQNEAQLDKSGLPSDRFFAERPEGSVSTLKIQRTQQEDSAVYLCASSRTNSPLHFGNGTRLTVT.

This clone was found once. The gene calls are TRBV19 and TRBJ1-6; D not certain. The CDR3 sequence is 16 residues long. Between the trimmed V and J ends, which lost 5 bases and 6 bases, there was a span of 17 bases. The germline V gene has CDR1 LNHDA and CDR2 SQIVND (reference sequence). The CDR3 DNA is TGTGCCAGTAGTTTTTATCGGACTGTCAGTAATTCACCCCTCCACTTT. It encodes CASSFYRTVSNSPLHF.

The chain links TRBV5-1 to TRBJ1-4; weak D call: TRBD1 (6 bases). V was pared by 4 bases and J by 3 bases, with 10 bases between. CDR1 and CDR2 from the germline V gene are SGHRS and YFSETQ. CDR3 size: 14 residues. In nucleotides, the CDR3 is TGCGCCAGCAGCCGTCAGGGGTCTAATGAAAAACTGTTTTTT. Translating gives CASSRQGSNEKLFF.

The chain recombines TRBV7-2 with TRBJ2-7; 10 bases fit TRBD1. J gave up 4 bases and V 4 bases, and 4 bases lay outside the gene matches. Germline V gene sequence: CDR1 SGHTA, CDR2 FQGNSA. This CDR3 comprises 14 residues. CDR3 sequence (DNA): TGTGCCAGCAGCTACGGGACAGGGGAATACGAGCAGTACTTC. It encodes CASSYGTGEYEQYF.

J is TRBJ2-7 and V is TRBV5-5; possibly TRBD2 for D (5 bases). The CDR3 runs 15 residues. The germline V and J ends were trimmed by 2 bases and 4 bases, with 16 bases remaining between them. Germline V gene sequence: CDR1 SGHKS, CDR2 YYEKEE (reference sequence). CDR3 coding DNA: TGTGCCAGCAGCTTCCAAGCGGCCACCGATTACGAGCAGTACTTC. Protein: CASSFQAATDYEQYF.

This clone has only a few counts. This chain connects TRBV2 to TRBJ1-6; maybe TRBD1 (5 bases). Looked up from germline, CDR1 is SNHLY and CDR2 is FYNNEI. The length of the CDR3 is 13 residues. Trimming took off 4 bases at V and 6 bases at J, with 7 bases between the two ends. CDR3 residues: CASSGGVNSPLHF. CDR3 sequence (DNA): TGTGCCAGCAGTGGAGGGGTTAATTCACCCCTCCACTTT.

The CDR3 sequence: CASSLGGTSGRGEQFF. The CDR3 DNA sequence: TGTGCCAGCAGTTTAGGCGGGACTAGCGGGAGAGGGGAGCAGTTCTTC. The genes are TRBV27 and TRBJ2-1, with 14 bases that match TRBD2. Germline CDR1 is MNHEY and CDR2 is SMNVEV (reference sequence). The trim removed 2 bases at V and 10 bases at J, leaving 7 bases unmatched. The CDR3 spans 16 residues.